The rows below give T cell receptor beta chains drawn from one sample of a study of T-cell memory formation after mild COVID-19. TCRdb ran MiXCR on the 5' RACE reads and lists one entry per CDR3 protein. The sample records around 130,000 distinct CDR3 sequences, about a sixth being singletons. The sequenced material came from PBMCs or a T cell subset sorted from them (not recorded which). All receptors derive from an adult woman who had mild COVID-19 (a few samples of this study predate the infection). Cell type and time point are not known. CDR3s include the opening cysteine and the closing phenylalanine or tryptophan. The order of the fields is CDR3 protein, CDR3 DNA, clone size, J gene, CDR3 length, V gene, D gene. The D gene is left open where the match is weak. Part of the rows lack a size; the others show once, few, many or a class for expanded clones.

CDR3 protein: CSVDGLAGEHGETQYF
CDR3 DNA: TGCAGCGTTGATGGTCTAGCGGGAGAGCATGGAGAGACCCAGTACTTC
clone size: .
J gene: TRBJ2-5
CDR3 length: 16
V gene: TRBV29-1
D gene: TRBD2

CDR3 protein: CSVVGQGGYEQYF
CDR3 DNA: TGCAGCGTTGTTGGCCAGGGTGGCTACGAGCAGTACTTC
clone size: .
J gene: TRBJ2-7
CDR3 length: 13
V gene: TRBV29-1
D gene: .

CDR3 protein: CASSVVGGMSAGELFF
CDR3 DNA: TGTGCCAGCAGCGTAGTTGGGGGGATGTCGGCCGGGGAGCTGTTTTTT
clone size: many
J gene: TRBJ2-2
CDR3 length: 16
V gene: TRBV9
D gene: .

CDR3 protein: CASSQDPRLYNEQFF
CDR3 DNA: TGTGCCAGCAGCCAAGATCCCCGACTCTACAATGAGCAGTTCTTC
clone size: .
J gene: TRBJ2-1
CDR3 length: 15
V gene: TRBV4-2
D gene: .

CDR3 protein: CASSLGHVDNYGYTF
CDR3 DNA: TGCGCCAGCAGCTTGGGCCACGTAGATAACTATGGCTACACCTTC
clone size: .
J gene: TRBJ1-2
CDR3 length: 15
V gene: TRBV5-1
D gene: .

CDR3 protein: CAISESEGKNIQYF
CDR3 DNA: TGTGCCATCAGTGAGTCGGAGGGTAAAAACATTCAGTACTTC
clone size: few
J gene: TRBJ2-4
CDR3 length: 14
V gene: TRBV10-3
D gene: .

CDR3 protein: CASSPRGLAPGGEQFF
CDR3 DNA: TGCGCCAGCAGCCCACGGGGACTAGCGCCCGGGGGTGAGCAGTTCTTC
clone size: many
J gene: TRBJ2-1
CDR3 length: 16
V gene: TRBV4-1
D gene: TRBD2

CDR3 protein: CASSSTGTGDTEAFF
CDR3 DNA: TGTGCCAGCAGCTCGACCGGGACAGGGGACACTGAAGCTTTCTTT
clone size: .
J gene: TRBJ1-1
CDR3 length: 15
V gene: TRBV13
D gene: TRBD1

CDR3 protein: CASSLGVLDPTYEQYF
CDR3 DNA: TGTGCCAGCAGTTTGGGCGTTCTGGACCCCACCTACGAGCAGTACTTC
clone size: .
J gene: TRBJ2-7
CDR3 length: 16
V gene: TRBV12-3/TRBV12-4
D gene: .

CDR3 protein: CASSPPGGYSPLHF
CDR3 DNA: TGTGCCAGCAGCCCCCCTGGCGGTTATTCACCCCTCCACTTT
clone size: .
J gene: TRBJ1-6
CDR3 length: 14
V gene: TRBV12-3/TRBV12-4
D gene: .

CDR3 protein: CASSPGGKYNEQFF
CDR3 DNA: TGTGCCAGCAGCCCGGGGGGGAAATACAATGAGCAGTTCTTC
clone size: .
J gene: TRBJ2-1
CDR3 length: 14
V gene: TRBV7-3
D gene: TRBD2

CDR3 protein: CASSSVSQNTEAFF
CDR3 DNA: TGCGCCAGCAGCTCTGTCAGTCAGAACACTGAAGCTTTCTTT
clone size: .
J gene: TRBJ1-1
CDR3 length: 14
V gene: TRBV5-1
D gene: .

CDR3 protein: CATSDLPGRLYNEQFF
CDR3 DNA: TGTGCCACCAGTGATTTGCCCGGGAGGTTGTACAATGAGCAGTTCTTC
clone size: few
J gene: TRBJ2-1
CDR3 length: 16
V gene: TRBV24-1
D gene: TRBD2

CDR3 protein: CSVVGRGQETQYF
CDR3 DNA: TGCAGCGTTGTCGGCAGGGGCCAAGAGACCCAGTACTTC
clone size: .
J gene: TRBJ2-5
CDR3 length: 13
V gene: TRBV29-1
D gene: .

CDR3 protein: CASSFFTDTQYF
CDR3 DNA: TGTGCCAGCAGTTTTTTTACAGATACGCAGTATTTT
clone size: many
J gene: TRBJ2-3
CDR3 length: 12
V gene: TRBV6-2/TRBV6-3
D gene: .

CDR3 protein: CASSLNSGGNNEQFF
CDR3 DNA: TGCGCCAGCAGCTTGAATAGCGGGGGAAACAATGAGCAGTTCTTC
clone size: .
J gene: TRBJ2-1
CDR3 length: 15
V gene: TRBV5-1
D gene: TRBD2

CDR3 protein: CASSLAPGDEQYF
CDR3 DNA: TGCGCCAGCAGCTTGGCCCCCGGCGACGAGCAGTACTTC
clone size: medium-sized
J gene: TRBJ2-7
CDR3 length: 13
V gene: TRBV5-1
D gene: .

CDR3 protein: CASSFGLAGEADTQYF
CDR3 DNA: TGTGCCAGCAGCTTCGGACTAGCGGGAGAGGCAGATACGCAGTATTTT
clone size: few
J gene: TRBJ2-3
CDR3 length: 16
V gene: TRBV7-3
D gene: TRBD2

CDR3 protein: CASSTRVAGEEQYF
CDR3 DNA: TGTGCCAGTAGTACCCGGGTAGCGGGAGAGGAGCAGTACTTC
clone size: .
J gene: TRBJ2-7
CDR3 length: 14
V gene: TRBV19
D gene: TRBD2

CDR3 protein: CASSAGIRGGYNEQFF
CDR3 DNA: TGTGCCAGCAGTGCCGGTATACGCGGGGGTTACAATGAGCAGTTCTTC
clone size: .
J gene: TRBJ2-1
CDR3 length: 16
V gene: TRBV6-5
D gene: TRBD2

CDR3 protein: CASSPGLRGWSDTQYF
CDR3 DNA: TGCGCCAGCAGCCCGGGTTTGCGGGGGTGGTCAGATACGCAGTATTTT
clone size: .
J gene: TRBJ2-3
CDR3 length: 16
V gene: TRBV5-1
D gene: TRBD2

CDR3 protein: CASSLYGGYYNEQFF
CDR3 DNA: TGTGCCAGCAGCTTATACGGGGGATACTACAATGAGCAGTTCTTC
clone size: .
J gene: TRBJ2-1
CDR3 length: 15
V gene: TRBV7-3
D gene: .

CDR3 protein: CASRPGTAYEQYF
CDR3 DNA: TGTGCCAGCCGTCCCGGGACAGCCTACGAGCAGTACTTC
clone size: .
J gene: TRBJ2-7
CDR3 length: 13
V gene: TRBV12-3/TRBV12-4
D gene: TRBD1

CDR3 protein: CASSNANRGYEQYF
CDR3 DNA: TGTGCCAGTAGTAATGCTAATCGAGGCTACGAGCAGTACTTC
clone size: .
J gene: TRBJ2-7
CDR3 length: 14
V gene: TRBV19
D gene: .

CDR3 protein: CASSLEASGCGEQFF
CDR3 DNA: TGTGCCAGCAGCTTAGAGGCTAGCGGGTGTGGTGAGCAGTTCTTC
clone size: .
J gene: TRBJ2-1
CDR3 length: 15
V gene: TRBV11-2
D gene: TRBD2

CDR3 protein: CASSLRGGAPEAFF
CDR3 DNA: TGTGCCAGCAGCTTGCGAGGGGGGGCCCCTGAAGCTTTCTTT
clone size: .
J gene: TRBJ1-1
CDR3 length: 14
V gene: TRBV7-9
D gene: .

CDR3 protein: CASSPPSLTVGKWEAFF
CDR3 DNA: TGTGCCAGCAGTCCCCCTTCGCTGACAGTGGGGAAATGGGAAGCTTTCTTT
clone size: few
J gene: TRBJ1-1
CDR3 length: 17
V gene: TRBV6-2/TRBV6-3
D gene: .

CDR3 protein: CSVYKGDIDTQYF
CDR3 DNA: TGCAGCGTTTATAAGGGGGACATAGATACGCAGTATTTT
clone size: .
J gene: TRBJ2-3
CDR3 length: 13
V gene: TRBV29-1
D gene: .

CDR3 protein: CATSEGGEDYGYTF
CDR3 DNA: TGTGCCACCAGTGAAGGGGGCGAAGACTATGGCTACACCTTC
clone size: .
J gene: TRBJ1-2
CDR3 length: 14
V gene: TRBV24-1
D gene: TRBD1

CDR3 protein: CASSYLGGVGETQYF
CDR3 DNA: TGTGCCAGCAGCTACCTGGGGGGGGTAGGCGAGACCCAGTACTTC
clone size: few
J gene: TRBJ2-5
CDR3 length: 15
V gene: TRBV7-9
D gene: TRBD2

CDR3 protein: CASSLVQRGLAGDTDTQYF
CDR3 DNA: TGCGCCAGCAGCTTGGTTCAACGCGGACTAGCGGGGGACACAGATACGCAGTATTTT
clone size: many
J gene: TRBJ2-3
CDR3 length: 19
V gene: TRBV5-1
D gene: TRBD2

CDR3 protein: CSARARAEYGYTF
CDR3 DNA: TGCAGTGCTCGCGCGCGGGCGGAATATGGCTACACCTTC
clone size: .
J gene: TRBJ1-2
CDR3 length: 13
V gene: TRBV20-1
D gene: .

CDR3 protein: CASSLAGGWTDTQYF
CDR3 DNA: TGTGCCAGCAGCTTAGCGGGGGGCTGGACAGATACGCAGTATTTT
clone size: few
J gene: TRBJ2-3
CDR3 length: 15
V gene: TRBV7-8
D gene: .

CDR3 protein: CASALRTGGNEQFF
CDR3 DNA: TGTGCCAGCGCATTGAGGACAGGGGGCAATGAGCAGTTCTTC
clone size: medium-sized
J gene: TRBJ2-1
CDR3 length: 14
V gene: TRBV6-5
D gene: TRBD1

CDR3 protein: CASSQDGGISGANVLTF
CDR3 DNA: TGTGCCAGCAGCCAAGATGGGGGAATCTCTGGGGCCAACGTCCTGACTTTC
clone size: few
J gene: TRBJ2-6
CDR3 length: 17
V gene: TRBV7-9
D gene: .

CDR3 protein: CASSATSIYNEQFF
CDR3 DNA: TGTGCCAGCAGCGCGACAAGTATCTACAATGAGCAGTTCTTC
clone size: .
J gene: TRBJ2-1
CDR3 length: 14
V gene: TRBV7-9
D gene: .

CDR3 protein: CASSVLQGDTDTQYF
CDR3 DNA: TGCGCCAGCAGCGTCTTACAGGGAGATACAGATACGCAGTATTTT
clone size: few
J gene: TRBJ2-3
CDR3 length: 15
V gene: TRBV5-1
D gene: .

CDR3 protein: CSVGNSYEQYF
CDR3 DNA: TGCAGCGTTGGTAACAGCTACGAGCAGTACTTC
clone size: .
J gene: TRBJ2-7
CDR3 length: 11
V gene: TRBV29-1
D gene: .

CDR3 protein: CASSSPTGTGSEQYF
CDR3 DNA: TGTGCCAGCAGTTCCCCTACGGGGACAGGGAGCGAGCAGTACTTC
clone size: .
J gene: TRBJ2-7
CDR3 length: 15
V gene: TRBV12-3/TRBV12-4
D gene: TRBD1

CDR3 protein: CASSLGGLAKNIQYF
CDR3 DNA: TGCGCCAGCAGCCTAGGGGGGCTAGCCAAAAACATTCAGTACTTC
clone size: many
J gene: TRBJ2-4
CDR3 length: 15
V gene: TRBV5-1
D gene: .

CDR3 protein: CSASGGSSYGYTF
CDR3 DNA: TGCAGTGCTAGTGGTGGGAGCAGCTATGGCTACACCTTC
clone size: .
J gene: TRBJ1-2
CDR3 length: 13
V gene: TRBV20-1
D gene: .

CDR3 protein: CASSVGTTLLNEQFF
CDR3 DNA: TGTGCCAGCAGCGTCGGGACCACACTTCTCAATGAGCAGTTCTTC
clone size: few
J gene: TRBJ2-1
CDR3 length: 15
V gene: TRBV9
D gene: .

CDR3 protein: CASSLSARTRSPLHF
CDR3 DNA: TGTGCCAGCAGCTTATCGGCACGGACGAGATCACCCCTCCACTTT
clone size: few
J gene: TRBJ1-6
CDR3 length: 15
V gene: TRBV7-2
D gene: .

CDR3 protein: CASRSGTAAEQFF
CDR3 DNA: TGTGCCAGCAGATCCGGGACCGCTGCCGAGCAGTTCTTC
clone size: few
J gene: TRBJ2-1
CDR3 length: 13
V gene: TRBV12-3/TRBV12-4
D gene: .

CDR3 protein: CASSQVRGAPDRAGRHEQYF
CDR3 DNA: TGCGCCAGCAGCCAAGTGAGAGGAGCTCCGGACAGGGCAGGCCGCCACGAGCAGTACTTC
clone size: .
J gene: TRBJ2-7
CDR3 length: 20
V gene: TRBV4-1
D gene: TRBD1